This T cell receptor (beta chain) was identified during a study of blood T cell repertoires in COVID-19. For the study at large: The United States, Italy and Spain provided the acute and convalescent COVID-19 samples. PBMCs, B-cell-depleted T cells, or T cells provided the cDNA or gDNA that made up the material.

Only one count was recorded for this clone. The CDR3 covers 14 residues. The ends lost 7 bases at V and 6 bases at J; junction bases unmatched: 3. CDR1 is MNHEY and CDR2 is SMNVEV in the germline V gene (reference sequence). Assay used: immunoSEQ multiplex PCR; TCRdb lists only in-frame clones, some missing. In the table there are approximately 500,000 clones, about 88% of which are singletons. The specimen was peripheral blood. The genes are TRBV27 and TRBJ2-1; 13 nucleotides agree with TRBD2. This receptor was identified in a man aged 18 to 30 with COVID-19, enrolled during active disease. This CDR3 is CASKGLAGINEQFF. DNA for the CDR3: TGTGCCAGCAAGGGACTAGCGGGAATCAATGAGCAGTTCTTC.